This T cell receptor (beta chain) was identified in a study of vaccination and CD4 T cells after COVID-19. The treatment is: roughly 10-day PBMC culture with coronavirus spike peptide pools or control peptides (ViraFEST assay). This CDR3 has 12 residues. After removal of 3 bases from V and 7 bases from J, the junction contained 3 bases not matched to a gene. Germline V lookup: CDR1 GTSNPN, CDR2 SVGIG (reference sequence). Oncomine TCR Beta short-read sequencing was applied to DNA from cultured CD4+ T cells. TCRdb reprocessed the PCR reads via MiXCR and lists one record per CDR3 protein. Here the sample spans over 10,000 distinct CDR3 sequences, over 60% being singletons. Concerning this clonotype: Its cognate antigen is unknown.

The sample was CD4+ T cells from blood, cultured in vitro. The chain uses TRBV30 and TRBJ1-2; 9 bases are a match to TRBD1. This sequence originates from a human donor who had recovered from COVID-19. In DNA form, the CDR3 reads TGTGCCTGGAGGGGACAGGGACCTGGCTACACCTTC. Translated, it gives CAWRGQGPGYTF.